These T cell receptor beta chains were read from a single sample in a study of T cells after yellow fever vaccination. TCRdb reanalysed the 5' RACE reads using MiXCR and keeps one entry per CDR3 protein. The profile shows 340,000 or so distinct CDR3 sequences, around an eighth of them singletons. The input for sequencing was CD4+ T cells sorted from PBMCs, taken 15 days after the yellow fever booster vaccination. The origin of the receptors is a man younger than 35 who received the YFV17D yellow fever vaccine. CDR3s include the opening cysteine and the closing phenylalanine or tryptophan. The order of the fields is clone size, J gene, D gene, V gene, CDR3 DNA, CDR3 protein. A D gene is named only where the DNA matches it firmly. Not every row has a clone size; where given, it reads once, few, many or a size class.

few | TRBJ2-3 | NA | TRBV6-2/TRBV6-3 | TGTGCCAGCAGCGGAGAAGCCACAGATACGCAGTATTTT | CASSGEATDTQYF
few | TRBJ2-7 | TRBD1 | TRBV11-1 | TGTGCCAGCAGCTCAAGCGGTTTCCGGGACAGGAGCTCCTACGAGCAGTACTTC | CASSSSGFRDRSSYEQYF
many | TRBJ2-1 | TRBD2 | TRBV12-3/TRBV12-4 | TGTGCCAGCAGTTTGCCTAGCGGGTCATACAATGAGCAGTTCTTC | CASSLPSGSYNEQFF
few | TRBJ2-1 | TRBD2 | TRBV7-2 | TGTGCCAGCAGCTCAACGACTAGCGGGGGCCACAATGAGCAGTTCTTC | CASSSTTSGGHNEQFF
NA | TRBJ2-4 | NA | TRBV12-3/TRBV12-4 | TGTGCCAGCACGGTGATTGGGGCCAAAAACATTCAGTACTTC | CASTVIGAKNIQYF
NA | TRBJ2-3 | NA | TRBV29-1 | TGCAGCGGTGGTAGAAGCACAGATACGCAGTATTTT | CSGGRSTDTQYF
many | TRBJ1-2 | NA | TRBV24-1 | TGTGCCACCAGTGATCGGACAGTATATGGCTACACCTTC | CATSDRTVYGYTF
few | TRBJ1-1 | NA | TRBV6-5 | TGTGCCAGCAGTTACGGGGTCTGGGGGCAGGGGACTGAAGCTTTCTTT | CASSYGVWGQGTEAFF
NA | TRBJ1-2 | NA | TRBV10-3 | TGTGCCATCAGTGAGTTAGGGCAGGGGATTACCTCTGACGGCTACACCTTC | CAISELGQGITSDGYTF
NA | TRBJ1-4 | NA | TRBV18 | TGTGCCAGCTCACCACGTCGGGGGATTGCAACTAATGAAAAACTGTTTTTT | CASSPRRGIATNEKLFF
many | TRBJ2-1 | NA | TRBV7-2 | TGTGCCAGCAGCGGAGGGGGGAGCTCCTACAATGAGCAGTTCTTC | CASSGGGSSYNEQFF
NA | TRBJ2-4 | TRBD1 | TRBV5-1 | TGCGCCAGCAGACCCACAGGGGCATACATTCAGTACTTC | CASRPTGAYIQYF
once | TRBJ1-2 | TRBD1 | TRBV28 | TGTGCCAGCAGCCGTGACACAGGGGAGGGGGCTAACTATGGCTACACCTTC | CASSRDTGEGANYGYTF
few | TRBJ2-2 | TRBD2 | TRBV5-1 | TGCGCCAGCAGCTTGCTGCTAGCGGACGGGGAGCTGTTTTTT | CASSLLLADGELFF
few | TRBJ1-5 | TRBD1 | TRBV4-1 | TGCGCCAGCAGCCGAGAGACAGGGGGTATTAGCAATCAGCCCCAGCATTTT | CASSRETGGISNQPQHF
NA | TRBJ1-5 | TRBD1 | TRBV4-3 | TGCGCCAGCAGCCAAGATCCCTGGACAGGGGCCGTTAATCAGCCCCAGCATTTT | CASSQDPWTGAVNQPQHF
NA | TRBJ2-3 | NA | TRBV6-5 | TGTGCCAGCAGACTCGACGGCACAGATACGCAGTATTTT | CASRLDGTDTQYF
NA | TRBJ2-7 | NA | TRBV6-5 | TGTGCCAGTCCTCCGTACGAGCAGTACTTC | CASPPYEQYF
few | TRBJ2-3 | TRBD2 | TRBV7-9 | TGTGCCAGCAGCCGAATGGGGGGGACAGATACGCAGTATTTT | CASSRMGGTDTQYF
few | TRBJ2-7 | TRBD1 | TRBV5-1 | TGCGCCAGCAAGCATGGACAGGGCCCTTACGAGCAGTACTTC | CASKHGQGPYEQYF
NA | TRBJ1-2 | TRBD1 | TRBV12-3/TRBV12-4 | TGTGCCAGCAGAACTCTATCGGGACAGGGTAGAGGCTACACCTTC | CASRTLSGQGRGYTF
few | TRBJ2-7 | TRBD2 | TRBV20-1 | TGCAGTGCTAGAGACGCGACTAGCGTCGACGAGCAGTACTTC | CSARDATSVDEQYF
few | TRBJ1-1 | NA | TRBV5-1 | TGCGCCAGCAGCTTGGATTCGGGGTCGACTGAAGCTTTCTTT | CASSLDSGSTEAFF
few | TRBJ2-3 | TRBD1 | TRBV24-1 | TGTGCCACCAGTGATCCGACAGGGGCGGCAGATACGCAGTATTTT | CATSDPTGAADTQYF
few | TRBJ2-3 | NA | TRBV15 | TGTGCCACCAAGAACAGCAATTCCGATACGCAGTATTTT | CATKNSNSDTQYF
NA | TRBJ2-1 | TRBD2 | TRBV20-1 | TGCAGTGCAGATCGGGGGGGGTCCTACAATGAGCAGTTCTTC | CSADRGGSYNEQFF
few | TRBJ2-2 | NA | TRBV7-6 | TGTGCCAGCAGCGTTCAACAGGGCGGGACCGGGGAGCTGTTTTTT | CASSVQQGGTGELFF
NA | TRBJ2-6 | NA | TRBV19 | TGTGCCAGTAGTACCCGCCCGTACGCTGGGGCCAACGTCCTGACTTTC | CASSTRPYAGANVLTF
few | TRBJ1-1 | NA | TRBV11-1 | TGTGCCAGCAGCTTGGCCGGGACTTTGGGGCTGAACACTGAAGCTTTCTTT | CASSLAGTLGLNTEAFF
NA | TRBJ2-5 | NA | TRBV7-2 | TGTGCCAGCAGCTTTAACTTAGGAGGGATAATGGAGACCCAGTACTTC | CASSFNLGGIMETQYF
few | TRBJ2-7 | TRBD1 | TRBV7-2 | TGTGCCAGCAGCTTATCGGGGACAGGGGTCTACGAGCAGTACTTC | CASSLSGTGVYEQYF
few | TRBJ2-7 | NA | TRBV4-2 | TGTGCCAGCAGGCCCCCTGAGAGAGATTACGAGCAGTACTTC | CASRPPERDYEQYF
NA | TRBJ2-5 | NA | TRBV20-1 | TGCAGTGCTAGAGGACAAACAGGGAGAGAGACCCAGTACTTC | CSARGQTGRETQYF
few | TRBJ2-5 | NA | TRBV10-3 | TGTGCCATCAGTGGCTACGGACAACAAGAGACCCAGTACTTC | CAISGYGQQETQYF
few | TRBJ2-3 | NA | TRBV6-5 | TGTGCCAGCAGTTACTCGAGGGGGGGCACAGATACGCAGTATTTT | CASSYSRGGTDTQYF
few | TRBJ2-2 | TRBD1 | TRBV24-1 | TGTGCCACGGCCGGGACAGAGAACACCGGGGAGCTGTTTTTT | CATAGTENTGELFF
NA | TRBJ2-4 | NA | TRBV6-5 | TGTGCCAGCAGTTCCCCACAGGCCGGGAACATTCAGTACTTC | CASSSPQAGNIQYF
few | TRBJ1-1 | NA | TRBV29-1 | TGCAGCGTTGGGAAGGGGGTGGCTTTCTTT | CSVGKGVAFF
NA | TRBJ1-1 | NA | TRBV7-8 | TGTGCCAGCAGCTTAGTGAGGTTCACTGAAGCTTTCTTT | CASSLVRFTEAFF
NA | TRBJ1-5 | NA | TRBV7-3 | TGTGCCAGCAGCTTGAGGGACATCCGGGGGGGGAGCAATCAGCCCCAGCATTTT | CASSLRDIRGGSNQPQHF
many | TRBJ2-7 | NA | TRBV6-6 | TGTGCCAGCAGTTACGGGGGTACCTACGAGCAGTACTTC | CASSYGGTYEQYF
few | TRBJ1-2 | NA | TRBV2 | TGTGCCAGCAGTGAGACAGGTCGATTCTATGGCTACACCTTC | CASSETGRFYGYTF
few | TRBJ2-7 | TRBD1 | TRBV10-3 | TGTGCCATCAGTGGACGCGACAGGGGTCTGATCTACGAGCAGTACTTC | CAISGRDRGLIYEQYF
few | TRBJ2-5 | NA | TRBV7-2 | TGTGCCAGCAGCTTTACTAGTGCAGAGACCCAGTACTTC | CASSFTSAETQYF